This T cell receptor (beta chain) was captured in a study of blood T cell repertoires in COVID-19. Clones were sequenced by immunoSEQ multiplex PCR, and TCRdb holds only the in-frame ones, with some missing. This sample has 70,000 or so clones, with 75% to 85% found just once. Germline assignment: CDR1 SGHRS and CDR2 YFSETQ. V shed 5 bases, J shed 5 bases, and the junction held 9 bases outside the gene matches. CDR3 length: 15 residues. The clonotype was recovered from a human donor in a cohort sampled during active COVID-19. What was sequenced was peripheral blood. V gene TRBV5-1 combines with J gene TRBJ2-5; TRBD2 aligns across 10 bases. Here the CDR3 reads CASSQPGLALETQYF. CDR3 nucleotides: TGCGCCAGCAGTCAACCGGGACTAGCGTTGGAGACCCAGTACTTC.